The 28 T cell receptor beta chains below all came from one sample that was sequenced in a study of T cells in Graves' hyperthyroidism and ophthalmopathy. RNA transcripts served as the template for amplifying TCR beta CDR3 regions. The HTBI primer set drove a first-round RT-PCR of the TCR CDR3. TCRdb fed the multiplex PCR reads into MiXCR, producing one record per CDR3 protein. This sample carries fewer than 750,000 distinct CDR3 sequences, about half of them seen once, and the ten largest clones take more than 7%. Sequenced sample: peripheral blood or thyroid tissue (not recorded which). The origin of the receptors is a woman aged 18 to 35 with Graves' hyperthyroidism.

Regarding this clonotype: The CDR3 does not close with the conserved phenylalanine or tryptophan, likely indicating a read error. The limits of the CDR3 on the DNA are not certain, so only TCRdb's listed CDR3 is given. V gene TRBV14 combines with J gene TRBJ2-6; TRBD1 reflects the table's D call only, with no check against the DNA. Germline CDR1 SGHDN, CDR2 FVKESK. The CDR3 is 12 residues long, ends included. CDR3 loop: CASSQALIVPTS.

The chain has TRBV7-2 and TRBJ2-3; no reliable D call. The CDR3 contains 13 residues. Germline V gene sequence: CDR1 SGHTA, CDR2 FQGNSA. V shed 3 bases and J shed 4 bases, with 8 bases lying between them. The CDR3 here is CASSFFLPDTQYF. CDR3 DNA sequence: TGTGCCAGCAGCTTTTTCCTGCCAGATACGCAGTATTTT.

The table lists this clonotype with many counts. The chain employs TRBV20-1 and TRBJ1-5; a weak D match, TRBD1 (5 bases). Germline CDR1 DFQATT, CDR2 SNEGSKA (reference sequence). The CDR3 covers 15 residues. V was cut by 4 bases and J by 0 bases, with 13 bases left in between. This CDR3 is CSATGTANSNQPQHF. DNA of the CDR3: TGCAGTGCTACCGGGACTGCGAATAGCAATCAGCCCCAGCATTTT.

This clonotype was found once. The rearrangement links TRBV29-1 to TRBJ1-2, with a possible D match to TRBD1 (5 bases). The length of the CDR3 is 10 residues. V lost 6 bases and J lost 7, with 9 bases in between. Germline CDR1 SQVTM, CDR2 ANQGSEA. Here the CDR3 reads CSVITGGYTF. The CDR3, as DNA: TGCAGCGTAATCACAGGTGGCTACACCTTC.

The chain uses TRBV7-9 and TRBJ2-5; D possibly matches TRBD1 or TRBD2 (6 bases each). V was clipped by 3 bases and J by 9 bases, with 20 bases between them. The CDR3 runs to 15 residues. Germline V gene lookup returns CDR1 SEHNR and CDR2 FQNEAQ (reference sequence). As DNA, the CDR3 is TGTGCCAGCAGCTTCGAGATGACAGGACGGGGGCCCCAGTACTTC. Protein product: CASSFEMTGRGPQYF.

The V call is TRBV29-1, the J call TRBJ1-5, with D possibly matching TRBD1 (5 bases). Trimming left V 7 bases short and J 7 bases short, with 14 bases between. CDR3 length: 12 residues. Germline-derived CDR1 and CDR2 are SQVTM and ANQGSEA. The CDR3, as DNA: TGCAGCGCTAGACAGCCGAGACAGCCCCAGCATTTT. Translated, it gives CSARQPRQPQHF.

The gene calls are TRBV2 and TRBJ1-1; D gene uncertain. CDR1 and CDR2 from the germline V gene are SNHLY and FYNNEI. CDR3 length: 14 residues. With 7 bases removed from V and 0 bases from J, the gap between germline ends came to 12 bases. CDR3 sequence reads: CASIQREMNTEAFF. DNA for the CDR3: TGTGCCAGCATCCAGCGGGAGATGAACACTGAAGCTTTCTTT.

V gene TRBV12-3 or TRBV12-4 combines with J gene TRBJ2-6; the D is unclear. The CDR3 sequence is 10 residues long. Trimming stripped 5 bases from V and 7 bases from J, with 0 bases between. The CDR3 spells CASSANVLTF. Here the CDR3 DNA reads TGTGCCAGCAGTGCCAACGTCCTGACTTTC.

This clonotype was observed a handful of times. This chain joins TRBV15 and TRBJ2-3; TRBD1 is a possible D gene (6 bases). Deletions cut 1 base from V and 3 bases from J, with 8 bases between. CDR3 length: 14 residues. Germline CDR1 LNHNV, CDR2 YYDKDF (reference sequence). The CDR3 region has the DNA TGTGCCACCAGCAGAGGAGGGGGAACAGATACGCAGTATTTT. Protein sequence: CATSRGGGTDTQYF.

This clonotype has at least ten counts. The chain carries TRBV13 and TRBJ2-7, with 8 bases fitting TRBD2. Per germline, CDR1 PRHDT and CDR2 FYEKMQ (reference sequence). V lost 3 bases to trimming and J lost 1 base; unmatched junction nucleotides: 8. CDR3 length: 16 residues. DNA of the CDR3: TGTGCCAGCAGCTTGTCACTAGCGGTTAAGTCCTACGAGCAGTACTTC. Translated: CASSLSLAVKSYEQYF.

This clonotype was seen a handful of times. This chain connects TRBV2 to TRBJ2-6; a weak D match, TRBD1 (5 bases). Germline V gene sequence: CDR1 SNHLY, CDR2 FYNNEI. The length of the CDR3 is 13 residues. With 6 bases removed from V and 4 bases from J, the gap between germline ends came to 7 bases. The CDR3 nucleotides read TGTGCCAGCAGGAGACAGGGGGCCAACGTCCTGACTTTC. As protein: CASRRQGANVLTF.

This clonotype was picked up many times. The chain is built from TRBV2 and TRBJ2-7; D is possibly TRBD1 (5 bases). The germline V gene encodes CDR1 SNHLY and CDR2 FYNNEI. Trimming removed 0 bases from V and 5 bases from J, with 14 bases in between. This CDR3 contains 15 residues. This chain's CDR3 is CASSEAGATRDEQYF. For the CDR3, the DNA is TGTGCCAGCAGTGAAGCAGGGGCCACAAGGGACGAGCAGTACTTC.

This clonotype appeared many times. The CDR3 sequence: CSARDGGSRRETQYF. The CDR3 DNA sequence: TGCAGTGCTAGAGATGGGGGTAGCAGACGGGAGACCCAGTACTTC. The gene calls are TRBV20-1 and TRBJ2-5; D tentatively fits TRBD1 or TRBD2 (5 bases each). Deletions cut 0 bases from V and 5 bases from J, with 16 bases between. Germline values: CDR1 DFQATT, CDR2 SNEGSKA (reference sequence). The CDR3 is 15 residues long.

The CDR3 DNA is TGTGCCAGTAGTAGGGGGCCACCCTCTAGGTCCCCCTACAATGAGCAGTACTTC. It yields the protein CASSRGPPSRSPYNEQYF. The V and J genes are TRBV19 and TRBJ2-7, with a possible D match to TRBD1 (6 bases). CDR1 is LNHDA, CDR2 SQIVND, per germline (reference sequence). The germline V and J ends were trimmed by 4 bases and 7 bases, with 29 bases remaining between them. CDR3 size: 18 residues. The whole variable domain, filled in from reference TRBV19 and TRBJ2-7, reads DGGITQSPKYLFRKEGQNVTLSCEQNLNHDAMYWYRQDPGQGLRLIYYSQIVNDFQKGDIAEGYSVSREKKESFPLTVTSAQKNPTAFYLCASSRGPPSRSPYNEQYFGPGTRLTVT.

The V call is TRBV9, the J call TRBJ1-2; D is ambiguous. V dropped 4 bases and J dropped 0 bases, with 16 bases sitting between them. The V gene's germline CDR1 is SGDLS and CDR2 YYNGEE. The CDR3 extends over 16 amino acids. The CDR3 loop reads CASSQESGRSNYGYTF. In DNA, the CDR3 is TGTGCCAGCAGCCAAGAAAGTGGGCGTTCTAACTATGGCTACACCTTC. Combining the CDR3 with reference TRBV9 and TRBJ1-2 gives the whole variable domain DSGVTQTPKHLITATGQRVTLRCSPRSGDLSVYWYQQSLDQGLQFLIQYYNGEERAKGNILERFSAQQFPDLHSELNLSSLELGDSALYFCASSQESGRSNYGYTFGSGTRLTVV.

The chain carries TRBV7-2 and TRBJ2-3; a possible D gene is TRBD2 (5 bases). CDR3 length: 15 residues. V lost 0 bases and J lost 2, with 9 bases in between. CDR1 SGHTA and CDR2 FQGNSA come from the germline V gene. The CDR3 region has the DNA TGTGCCAGCAGCTTAGCGGCTGGACTCACAGATACGCAGTATTTT. This encodes CASSLAAGLTDTQYF.

This clonotype was seen ten or more times. The rearrangement joins TRBV19 to TRBJ2-7; D unresolved. Germline CDR1 LNHDA, CDR2 SQIVND (reference sequence). CDR3 length: 13 amino acids. Between the trimmed V and J ends, which lost 3 bases and 4 bases, there was a span of 10 bases. The CDR3 DNA is TGTGCCAGTAGTATTACTGGGTCATACGAGCAGTACTTC. This codes for CASSITGSYEQYF. Using reference TRBV19 and TRBJ2-7 for the parts outside the CDR3, the full variable domain is DGGITQSPKYLFRKEGQNVTLSCEQNLNHDAMYWYRQDPGQGLRLIYYSQIVNDFQKGDIAEGYSVSREKKESFPLTVTSAQKNPTAFYLCASSITGSYEQYFGPGTRLTVT.

This clonotype has at least ten counts. The rearrangement uses TRBV19 and TRBJ1-5; the match to TRBD1 covers 9 bases. Per the germline V gene, CDR1 is LNHDA and CDR2 is SQIVND (reference sequence). V lost 3 bases to trimming and J lost 3 bases; unmatched junction nucleotides: 6. The CDR3 loop spans 16 amino acids. CDR3 DNA: TGTGCCAGTAGTATCATCAGGGACAGGGACAATCAGCCCCAGCATTTT. As protein: CASSIIRDRDNQPQHF. Full variable domain (rest looked up from reference TRBV19 and TRBJ1-5): DGGITQSPKYLFRKEGQNVTLSCEQNLNHDAMYWYRQDPGQGLRLIYYSQIVNDFQKGDIAEGYSVSREKKESFPLTVTSAQKNPTAFYLCASSIIRDRDNQPQHFGDGTRLSIL.

The rearrangement uses TRBV12-3 or TRBV12-4 and TRBJ1-2; TRBD1 aligns across 7 bases. CDR3 size: 11 residues. V lost 3 bases to trimming and J lost 12 bases; unmatched junction nucleotides: 4. In DNA form, the CDR3 reads TGTGCCAGCAGTTTCCAGGGGGGAAACACCTTC. This sequence encodes CASSFQGGNTF.

As concerns this clonotype: Just one base apart from a much larger clone, this may be a read error. The chain links TRBV4-3 to TRBJ2-7; 7 bases fit TRBD1. Losses at the gene ends were 1 base for V and 3 bases for J; bases not matched to a gene: 9. CDR1 and CDR2 (germline): LGHNA, YSLEER. The CDR3 is 16 amino acids. CDR3 protein: CASSQGTGYSNYEQYF. For the CDR3, the DNA is TGCGCCAGCAGCCAAGGGACAGGTTACAGCAACTACGAGCAGTACTTC.

This sequence joins TRBV7-9 and TRBJ2-1; the match to TRBD2 covers 12 bases. The V segment lost 5 bases and the J segment 4 bases; nucleotides outside the gene matches: 12. This CDR3 is 18 amino acids long. CDR1 SEHNR and CDR2 FQNEAQ come from the germline V gene (reference sequence). This CDR3 is CASSGTSGRRVVYNEQFF. DNA of the CDR3: TGTGCCAGCAGCGGAACTAGCGGGAGGAGGGTGGTGTACAATGAGCAGTTCTTC.

In this sample, this clonotype turned up many times. The junction departs from the called germline gene at one end, perhaps through a read error. The rearrangement joins TRBV20-1 to TRBJ1-5, with D possibly being TRBD1 (5 bases). Germline lookup yields CDR1 DFQATT and CDR2 SNEGSKA (reference sequence). The CDR3 has 13 amino acids. CDR3: CSAREGNYQPQHF. The CDR3 DNA is TGCAGTGCGAGAGAGGGGAACTATCAGCCCCAGCATTTT.

Details on this clonotype: The junction shows a germline mismatch at one end, possibly a read error. The chain uses TRBV7-6 and TRBJ2-7, with TRBD1 matching over 7 bases. The CDR3 is made up of 14 amino acids. The V gene's germline CDR1 is SGHVS and CDR2 FNYEAQ. This chain's CDR3 is CASSLGDSGFEQYF. DNA for the CDR3: TGTGCCAGCAGTTTAGGGGACAGTGGATTCGAGCAGTACTTC. Full variable domain (missing parts from reference TRBV7-6 and TRBJ2-7): GAGVSQSPRYKVTKRGQDVALRCDPISGHVSLYWYRQALGQGPEFLTYFNYEAQQDKSGLPNDRFSAERPEGSISTLTIQRTEQRDSAMYRCASSLGDSGFEQYFGPGTRLTVT.

The genes are TRBV7-2 and TRBJ2-7; 7 nucleotides align to TRBD2. V gave up 5 bases and J gave up 1 base; unmatched junction bases: 5. In germline, CDR1 is SGHTA, CDR2 FQGNSA. CDR3 length: 14 amino acids. The CDR3 region has the DNA TGTGCCAGCAGCGATCCTAGCGGATCCTACGAGCAGTACTTC. The encoded protein is CASSDPSGSYEQYF.

In the case of this clonotype: Just one base apart from a much larger clone, this may be a read error. CDR3 sequence: CATEWDGLGRIREQFF. DNA for the CDR3: TGTGCCACCGAGTGGGACGGTCTTGGGCGTATCCGGGAGCAGTTCTTC. The V and J genes are TRBV19 and TRBJ2-1; D is perhaps TRBD1 or TRBD2 (5 bases each). The germline V and J ends were trimmed by 10 bases and 10 bases, with 29 bases remaining between them. This CDR3 region has 16 residues. Germline CDR1 reads LNHDA; CDR2 reads SQIVND (reference sequence).

This clonotype was counted ten times or more. The chain is built from TRBV5-1 and TRBJ1-1; D is perhaps TRBD1 (6 bases). In germline, CDR1 is SGHRS, CDR2 YFSETQ. Between the trimmed V and J ends, which lost 0 bases and 3 bases, there was a span of 12 bases. The CDR3 has 15 residues. The CDR3 loop reads CASSLVQGHDTEAFF. The CDR3 bases are TGCGCCAGCAGCTTGGTACAGGGACATGACACTGAAGCTTTCTTT.

As for this clonotype: A read error may produce the germline difference seen at one junction end. The chain joins TRBV12-3 or TRBV12-4 to TRBJ1-5; D is perhaps TRBD1 (6 bases). CDR3 size: 16 residues. This chain's CDR3 is CANSPYPRLRGGPQHF. DNA for the CDR3: TGTGCCAACAGTCCCTACCCGAGATTGAGAGGGGGGCCCCAGCATTTT.

The gene calls are TRBV12-3 or TRBV12-4 and TRBJ2-3; 11 bases line up with TRBD2. Trimming took 5 bases from V and 5 from J; bases not matched to a gene: 9. This CDR3 is built from 16 residues. The CDR3 protein is CASSPTSGRSGDTQYF. CDR3 coding DNA: TGTGCCAGCAGTCCTACTAGCGGGAGATCGGGAGATACGCAGTATTTT.